Listed here are 28 T cell receptor beta chains from one sample, sequenced in a study of identical twins. Each CDR3 protein is one row after TCRdb ran MiXCR on the 5' RACE reads. Of around 1.7 million distinct CDR3 sequences listed, about 31% are singletons. Sequences were obtained from cord blood. These receptors all stem from a newborn girl in good health.

This clonotype appeared many times. This rearrangement joins TRBV5-1 to TRBJ2-1; 9 bases align to TRBD2. The trim removed 2 bases at V and 8 bases at J, leaving 8 bases unmatched. The germline gives CDR1 SGHRS, CDR2 YFSETQ. The CDR3 consists of 15 residues. Written as DNA, the CDR3 is TGCGCCAGCAGCTTTAGGCTAGCGGGACTCGATGAGCAGTTCTTC. Translated: CASSFRLAGLDEQFF.

The rearrangement links TRBV5-1 to TRBJ2-1; D is possibly TRBD1 (7 bases). The J call is in doubt because the DNA end fits TRBJ2-7 better. There are 15 residues in the CDR3. Germline lookup yields CDR1 SGHRS and CDR2 YFSETQ. CDR3 region: CASAGQRSSYNEQYF. CDR3 nucleotides: TGCGCCAGCGCGGGACAGCGCAGCTCCTACAATGAGCAGTACTTC.

This clonotype was recorded only once. At one boundary the junction diverges from the germline segment, which might be a read error. V is TRBV18 and J is TRBJ1-2, with TRBD1 identical over 8 bases. In germline, CDR1 is KGHSH, CDR2 LQKENI. This CDR3 contains 14 residues. CDR3 bases: TGTGCCAGCCCACCACGAACAGGGGGCTATGGCTACACCTTC. Translating it yields CASPPRTGGYGYTF.

In its sample, this clonotype was seen a few times. The chain uses TRBV10-3 and TRBJ2-7, with TRBD1 matching 9 bases. The J segment lost 0 bases and the V segment lost 10 bases, leaving 16 bases of the junction unmatched. The CDR3 extends over 17 amino acids. Germline values: CDR1 ENHRY, CDR2 SYGVKD. Here the CDR3 reads CATLGRGQGYHSYEQYF. Here the CDR3 DNA reads TGTGCCACCCTCGGCCGAGGACAGGGGTACCACTCCTACGAGCAGTACTTC.

The J gene is TRBJ1-2, the V gene TRBV12-3 or TRBV12-4, with TRBD1 identical over 10 bases. The CDR3 sequence is 12 residues long. V was pared by 10 bases and J by 7 bases, with 6 bases of the junction left unmatched. The CDR3 loop is CANRDRGLGYTF. CDR3 nucleotides: TGTGCCAACCGAGACAGGGGGCTTGGCTACACCTTC.

Notes on this clonotype: This may arise from a read error, as a much more abundant clone is one base away. The chain employs TRBV6-5 and TRBJ2-4; tentative D call: TRBD1 (6 bases). The CDR3 runs 11 residues. CDR1 and CDR2 from the germline V gene are MNHEY and SVGAGI. CDR3 nucleotide sequence: TGTGCCGGCAGTCCAGGGGACATTCAGTACTTC. Protein sequence: CAGSPGDIQYF.

The chain recombines TRBV20-1 with TRBJ2-5; TRBD1 matches 7 bases. The ends lost 5 bases at V and 11 bases at J; junction bases unmatched: 14. The CDR3 loop spans 13 amino acids. Looked up from germline, CDR1 is DFQATT and CDR2 is SNEGSKA (reference sequence). CDR3 residues: CSAAGTAYNEQYF. The CDR3 DNA sequence: TGCAGTGCTGCCGGGACAGCTTACAATGAGCAGTACTTC.

In regard to this clonotype: The junction differs from germline at one of its ends, possibly a read error. The V and J genes are TRBV5-6 and TRBJ2-1, with TRBD1 identical over 10 bases. CDR1 SGHDT and CDR2 YYEEEE come from the germline V gene. The CDR3 length is 15 residues. Written as DNA, the CDR3 is TGTGCCTGCAGCTTGCGGGACAGGGGTTTTAATGAGCAGTTCTTC. Translation: CACSLRDRGFNEQFF.

CDR3 loop: CSARALWGTDTQYF. The CDR3 nucleotides are TGCAGTGCTAGAGCCCTTTGGGGGACAGATACGCAGTATTTT. The rearrangement links TRBV20-1 to TRBJ2-3; TRBD1 or TRBD2 may be the D gene (5 bases each). CDR3 size: 14 residues. Germline CDR1 reads DFQATT; CDR2 reads SNEGSKA (reference sequence). V was shortened by 1 base and J by 3 bases, with 11 bases between the two germline ends.

This clonotype has a count of ten or more. The V gene is TRBV27, the J gene TRBJ2-3; TRBD2 agrees at 8 bases. This CDR3 is 14 amino acids long. After removal of 5 bases from V and 2 bases from J, the junction contained 3 bases not matched to a gene. The V gene's germline CDR1 is MNHEY and CDR2 SMNVEV (reference sequence). This chain's CDR3 is CASSGLAVTDTQYF. The CDR3 region has the DNA TGTGCCAGCAGTGGACTAGCCGTCACAGATACGCAGTATTTT.

V gene TRBV6-1 combines with J gene TRBJ1-1; D not resolved. The length of the CDR3 is 11 residues. Germline CDR1 reads MNHNS; CDR2 reads SASEGT. The V gene lost 7 bases and the J gene lost 6 bases, with 9 bases spanning the gap. The CDR3 nucleotides are TGTGCCAGCATATTAACAGCTGAAGCTTTCTTT. It is translated as CASILTAEAFF.

This clonotype showed up just a few times. The chain employs TRBV20-1 and TRBJ2-3, with D perhaps TRBD2 (6 bases). The CDR3 is made up of 15 amino acids. Trimming stripped 4 bases from V and 2 bases from J, with 16 bases between. Germline assignment: CDR1 DFQATT and CDR2 SNEGSKA (reference sequence). The CDR3 loop is CSAIPSDYYTDTQYF. DNA of the CDR3: TGCAGTGCTATCCCCTCGGACTATTACACAGATACGCAGTATTTT.

The rearrangement links TRBV20-1 to TRBJ1-2, with D maybe TRBD1 (5 bases). Trimming left V 1 base short and J 4 bases short, with 16 bases between. Germline V gene sequence: CDR1 DFQATT, CDR2 SNEGSKA (reference sequence). The CDR3 is 15 residues long. The CDR3 DNA reads as TGCAGTGCTAGAGGACAGCGGTTTAACAGCTATGGCTACACCTTC. It is translated as CSARGQRFNSYGYTF.

The rearrangement joins TRBV5-1 to TRBJ2-1; possible D gene TRBD2, 7 bases. This CDR3 contains 16 residues. V was pared by 0 bases and J by 3 bases, with 13 bases between. Looked up from germline, CDR1 is SGHRS and CDR2 is YFSETQ. The chain's CDR3 is CASSLGGASGYNEQFF. The CDR3 coding sequence is TGCGCCAGCAGCTTGGGGGGGGCTAGCGGCTACAATGAGCAGTTCTTC.

This clonotype was seen ten or more times. The chain couples TRBV29-1 to TRBJ2-7; perhaps D is TRBD1 or TRBD2 (5 bases each). Trimming cost V 4 bases and J 1 base, with 11 bases left between them. Germline assignment: CDR1 SQVTM and CDR2 ANQGSEA. There are 13 residues in the CDR3. CDR3 residues: CSVGGSPSYEQYF. CDR3 DNA: TGCAGCGTTGGGGGGTCCCCTTCCTACGAGCAGTACTTC.

This clonotype was observed many times. The CDR3 is CSAGRRMENIQYF. CDR3 DNA sequence: TGCAGTGCAGGCAGGCGAATGGAAAACATTCAGTACTTC. The chain uses TRBV20-1 and TRBJ2-4; D remains ambiguous. CDR3 length: 13 residues. CDR1 DFQATT and CDR2 SNEGSKA come from the germline V gene (reference sequence). V shed 6 bases and J shed 5 bases, with 14 bases lying between them.

This rearrangement joins TRBV4-2 to TRBJ2-5, with TRBD2 matching 10 bases. The junction had 7 bases not matched to a gene; V was cut back by 1 base and J by 5 bases. CDR1 is LGHNA and CDR2 is YNFKEQ in the germline V gene. The CDR3 runs to 16 residues. The chain's CDR3 is CASSQVASGSRETQYF. The CDR3 coding sequence is TGTGCCAGCAGCCAAGTCGCTAGCGGGAGCAGGGAGACCCAGTACTTC.

Note on this clonotype: One end of the junction does not line up with germline, which may come from a read error. V is TRBV28 and J is TRBJ2-7, with D tentatively TRBD2 (6 bases). CDR3 length: 18 residues. CDR1 and CDR2 (germline): MDHEN, SYDVKM. CDR3 nucleotide sequence: TGTGCCAGCGGTTTAGGGTTTACTTGGGGCGGGACTGCCTACGAGCAGTACTTC. It codes for CASGLGFTWGGTAYEQYF. The whole variable domain, remainder taken from reference TRBV28 and TRBJ2-7, is DVKVTQSSRYLVKRTGEKVFLECVQDMDHENMFWYRQDPGLGLRLIYFSYDVKMKEKGDIPEGYSVSREKKERFSLILESASTNQTSMYLCASGLGFTWGGTAYEQYFGPGTRLTVT.

As to this clonotype: It is unclear where the CDR3 begins or ends on the DNA, so no DNA is shown, and the CDR3 is as TCRdb lists it. V gene TRBV29-1 combines with J gene TRBJ1-2; TRBD1 is the table's D call, not checked against the DNA. The CDR3 comprises 14 residues, both ends counted. The germline CDR1 and CDR2 sequences are SQVTM and ANQGSEA. The CDR3 reads CSVQRGQGNYGCTF.

This clonotype was observed a few times. J is TRBJ2-1 and V is TRBV12-5, with 7 bases identical to TRBD1. The CDR3 is 18 amino acids. The V segment lost 3 bases and the J segment 0 bases; nucleotides outside the gene matches: 11. The germline V gene encodes CDR1 LGHNT and CDR2 FRNRAP. The CDR3 coding sequence is TGTGCTAGTGGTTTCCAGGGGGTGACTCCTATCTCCTACAATGAGCAGTTCTTC. Translated: CASGFQGVTPISYNEQFF.

On this clonotype itself: Germline and junction disagree at one end, which may indicate a read error. The rearrangement links TRBV2 to TRBJ1-6, with D perhaps matching TRBD1 (6 bases). The CDR3 totals 13 residues. Germline V gene data show CDR1 as SNHLY and CDR2 as FYNNEI. This CDR3 reads CATHRDGSSPPHF. Here the CDR3 DNA reads TGTGCCACCCACAGGGATGGATCTTCACCCCCCCACTTT.

The chain couples TRBV12-3 or TRBV12-4 to TRBJ1-6; TRBD1 is a possible D gene (6 bases). V was trimmed by 2 bases and J by 5 bases, leaving 7 bases between them. There are 14 residues in the CDR3. The CDR3 is CASSLQGHNSPLHF. The CDR3 DNA follows: TGTGCCAGCAGTTTACAGGGGCATAATTCACCCCTCCACTTT.

CDR3 sequence (DNA): TGTGCCAGCAGGCTAGCGGTCTCCTACAATGAGCAGTTCTTC. Protein product: CASRLAVSYNEQFF. The chain recombines TRBV28 with TRBJ2-1, with 7 nucleotides matching TRBD2. CDR3 length: 14 amino acids. Germline V gene data show CDR1 as MDHEN and CDR2 as SYDVKM. The ends lost 6 bases at V and 0 bases at J; junction bases unmatched: 2.

Comment on this clonotype: One end of the junction fails to match germline, which may point to a read error. The V call is TRBV12-3 or TRBV12-4, the J call TRBJ1-2; no definite D call. This CDR3 is 15 amino acids long. The CDR3 protein is CACSHGRGGFYGYTF. In DNA, the CDR3 is TGTGCCTGCAGTCACGGACGGGGAGGTTTCTATGGCTACACCTTC.

In this sample, this clonotype turned up a few times. The chain combines TRBV3-1 with TRBJ2-7; D is perhaps TRBD1 or TRBD2 (5 bases each). The CDR3 length is 15 residues. CDR1 is LGHDT and CDR2 is YNNKEL in the germline V gene (reference sequence). Trimming removed 0 bases at V and 3 bases at J, with 12 bases between. The CDR3 is CASSQDTGRVYEQYF. CDR3 in DNA: TGTGCCAGCAGCCAAGATACGGGGCGGGTCTACGAGCAGTACTTC.

The rearrangement uses TRBV5-1 and TRBJ2-2; no firm D call. The CDR3 has 13 amino acids. Germline V gives CDR1 SGHRS, CDR2 YFSETQ. V was shortened by 7 bases and J by 3 bases, with 10 bases between the two germline ends. CDR3 sequence: CASSDGDTGELFF. The CDR3, as DNA: TGCGCCAGCTCGGACGGAGACACCGGGGAGCTGTTTTTT.

This chain connects TRBV6-1 to TRBJ1-1; TRBD1 matches 8 bases. The CDR3 length is 18 residues. Germline V gene data show CDR1 as MNHNS and CDR2 as SASEGT. The V segment lost 8 bases and the J segment 1 base; nucleotides outside the gene matches: 18. The CDR3 nucleotides are TGTGCCAGCGCAAAAAGGGCGGACAGGGAAGGCCCGAACACTGAAGCTTTCTTT. Its protein is CASAKRADREGPNTEAFF.

The CDR3 nucleotides are TGTGCCAGCAGTGAGCTCCATAGCTCCTACGAGCAGTACTTC. Translating it yields CASSELHSSYEQYF. The chain carries TRBV6-1 and TRBJ2-7; D ambiguous. The V end lost 3 bases, the J end lost 0 bases, and 9 bases lay between the germline ends. CDR1 is MNHNS, CDR2 SASEGT, per germline. The CDR3 is made up of 14 amino acids.